This T cell receptor beta chain comes out of a study of T-cell reconstitution after alpha-beta-depleted transplantation in children (TCRdb year 2016). Context from the whole study: Using TCR repertoire profiling, the study quantitatively followed how T-cell immune reconstitution unfolded in children after TCRalphabeta/CD19-depleted allogeneic hematopoietic cell transplantation.

The library was prepared using PCR. The listed sequencing device is Illumina HiSeq 2500. TCR library preparation used molecular barcoding, with unique molecular identifiers applied to normalize quantification of the TCRbeta repertoire. TCRdb itself trimmed the public reads at Q25 with fastp, ran MiXCR and retained productive beta chains. Rows are unified per CDR3 protein, each entry keeping the most common DNA and genes. Present in this sample are 500,000 or so distinct CDR3 sequences, approximately 29% of which were seen just once. 2.4% of the sample belongs to the ten largest clones. CDR1 and CDR2 are read off the germline V gene as MNHEY and SVGEGT. Deletion took 0 bases off V and 2 bases off J, with a span of 14 bases between the germline ends. From the cysteine up to the phenylalanine, the CDR3 has a length of 17 residues. Solely the CDR3 DNA is kept, with 51 bases framed from the first base. Comment on this clonotype: This receptor's antigen is unknown. Base qualities were left out, and no much larger clone turns up one base away.

Material: PBMCs from the stem cell graft donor, obtained from the stem cell graft. The sequence links TRBV6-2 or TRBV6-3 to TRBJ1-5, with no confident D gene call. This TCR was sampled from a human donor who donated a stem cell graft to a child with aplastic anemia. The CDR3 in this case is CASSYSTGISGNQPQHF. DNA sequence: TGTGCCAGCAGTTACTCGACTGGGATTAGCGGCAATCAGCCCCAGCATTTT.